This T cell receptor beta chain was identified in a study of cytomegalovirus exposure and HLA in healthy donors. Amplification used 60 Vbeta primers and 13 Jbeta primers. Libraries were prepared by immunoSEQ multiplex PCR; TCRdb keeps only in-frame clonotypes and omits some of them. In total, the table holds 80,000 to 100,000 clones. The CDR3 is 16 residues long. Germline-derived CDR1 and CDR2 are MDHEN and SYDVKM. V shed 3 bases and J 1 base; nucleotides not matched to a gene: 5. V and J are TRBV28 and TRBJ2-7, with 11 bases lining up with TRBD2. Sequenced material: PBMCs. This clonotype originated in a man in his forties or fifties in good health and CMV-seropositive. The CDR3 coding sequence is TGTGCCAGCAGTTTGCCGCTAGCGGGAGGATCCTACGAGCAGTACTTC. This gives the protein CASSLPLAGGSYEQYF.